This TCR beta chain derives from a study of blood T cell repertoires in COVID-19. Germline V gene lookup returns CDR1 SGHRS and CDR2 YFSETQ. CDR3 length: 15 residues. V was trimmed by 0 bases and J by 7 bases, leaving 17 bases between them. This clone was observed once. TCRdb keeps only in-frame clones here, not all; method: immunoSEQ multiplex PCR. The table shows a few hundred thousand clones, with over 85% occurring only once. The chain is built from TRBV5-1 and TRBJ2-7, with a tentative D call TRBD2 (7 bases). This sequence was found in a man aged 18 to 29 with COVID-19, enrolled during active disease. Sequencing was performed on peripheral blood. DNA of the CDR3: TGCGCCAGCAGCTTGGAAGGGGGAGGGACTGGGGAGCAGTACTTC. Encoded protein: CASSLEGGGTGEQYF.